This entry lists 17 T cell receptor beta chains sequenced from one sample in a study of blood T cell repertoires in COVID-19. Measured with immunoSEQ multiplex PCR; TCRdb has only the in-frame clones, and not every one. The data hold fewer than 350,000 clones, with around 88% observed a single time. Sample: peripheral blood. Receptors were obtained from a woman aged 25 to 39 with COVID-19, enrolled during active disease.

The chain carries TRBV7-9 and TRBJ1-2, with 10 bases matching TRBD1. The CDR3 is 14 residues long. Trimming at V came to 5 bases and at J to 7 bases, leaving 7 bases not matched to a gene. CDR1 and CDR2 (germline): SEHNR, FQNEAQ (reference sequence). CDR3 sequence: CASSKPGQGSGYTF. The CDR3 nucleotides read TGTGCCAGCAGCAAGCCGGGACAGGGGAGTGGCTACACCTTC.

The rearrangement links TRBV23-1 to TRBJ2-7; 7 bases map to TRBD1. TRBV23-1 is designated an ORF whose function remains uncertain. The CDR3 is 12 residues long. V dropped 11 bases and J dropped 6; count of bases not matched to a gene: 10. The CDR3 loop is CALKTGMSEQYV. CDR3 nucleotide sequence: TGCGCCCTTAAGACAGGGATGAGCGAGCAGTACGTC.

The chain carries TRBV2 and TRBJ1-5; possible D gene TRBD1, 5 bases. CDR3 length equals 14 residues. Germline CDR1 and CDR2: SNHLY and FYNNEI. V was cut by 4 bases and J by 6 bases, with 13 bases left in between. CDR3 in amino acids: CASSAGLQIQPQHF. For the CDR3, the DNA is TGTGCCAGCAGTGCGGGACTACAGATTCAGCCCCAGCATTTT.

This clone appeared a few times. The chain combines TRBV7-6 with TRBJ2-3, with no clear D. Trimming cost V 2 bases and J 6 bases, with 6 bases left between them. Germline lookup yields CDR1 SGHVS and CDR2 FNYEAQ. CDR3 length: 12 amino acids. For the CDR3, the DNA is TGTGCCAGCAGCTTAAATCTTGATACGCAGTATTTT. Its protein is CASSLNLDTQYF. Using reference TRBV7-6 and TRBJ2-3 for the parts outside the CDR3, the full variable domain is GAGVSQSPRYKVTKRGQDVALRCDPISGHVSLYWYRQALGQGPEFLTYFNYEAQQDKSGLPNDRFSAERPEGSISTLTIQRTEQRDSAMYRCASSLNLDTQYFGPGTRLTVL.

This sequence joins TRBV6-2 or TRBV6-3 and TRBJ1-2, with D perhaps TRBD1 (6 bases). With 4 bases removed from V and 5 bases from J, the gap between germline ends came to 17 bases. The CDR3 contains 15 residues. CDR1 is MNHEY and CDR2 is SVGEGT in the germline V gene. CDR3 nucleotides: TGTGCCAGCAGTTCGAGTAGGGGGAGTCTGTATGGCTACACCTTC. This gives the protein CASSSSRGSLYGYTF.

This chain uses TRBV19 with TRBJ1-1; 8 nucleotides line up with TRBD1. The CDR3 is 15 residues long. The germline V gene encodes CDR1 LNHDA and CDR2 SQIVND (reference sequence). V lost 1 base, J lost 4 bases, and 5 bases stayed unmatched. CDR3 in amino acids: CASSIAGTGGTEAFF. The DNA for the CDR3 is TGTGCCAGTAGTATAGCGGGAACAGGGGGCACTGAAGCTTTCTTT. Together with reference TRBV19 and TRBJ1-1, the CDR3 gives the full variable domain: DGGITQSPKYLFRKEGQNVTLSCEQNLNHDAMYWYRQDPGQGLRLIYYSQIVNDFQKGDIAEGYSVSREKKESFPLTVTSAQKNPTAFYLCASSIAGTGGTEAFFGQGTRLTVV.

The chain's CDR3 is CASSFSTNWTVLNTEAFF. CDR3 in DNA: TGTGCCAGCAGTTTCTCAACGAATTGGACAGTTTTGAACACTGAAGCTTTCTTT. The V and J genes are TRBV28 and TRBJ1-1; TRBD1 might be the D (6 bases). The CDR3 is 18 amino acids. The germline V and J ends were trimmed by 3 bases and 0 bases, with 20 bases remaining between them. Germline CDR1 is MDHEN and CDR2 is SYDVKM.

There are a few counts of this clone. The chain recombines TRBV11-2 with TRBJ2-5; tentative D call: TRBD2 (6 bases). Trimming took 3 bases from V and 4 from J, leaving 15 bases between them. The CDR3 consists of 15 residues. Germline-derived CDR1 and CDR2 are SGHAT and FQNNGV. The CDR3 DNA sequence: TGTGCCAGCAGCTTCGAGGTCGGGGGAAGAGAGACCCAGTACTTC. Translation gives CASSFEVGGRETQYF. The full variable domain, with the rest looked up from reference TRBV11-2 and TRBJ2-5, is EAGVAQSPRYKIIEKRQSVAFWCNPISGHATLYWYQQILGQGPKLLIQFQNNGVVDDSQLPKDRFSAERLKGVDSTLKIQPAKLEDSAVYLCASSFEVGGRETQYFGPGTRLLVL.

The J gene is TRBJ1-3, the V gene TRBV7-2; 7 nucleotides align to TRBD1. Germline lookup yields CDR1 SGHTA and CDR2 FQGNSA. This CDR3 spans 16 amino acids. V lost 1 base, J lost 3 bases, and 6 bases stayed unmatched. In nucleotides, the CDR3 is TGTGCCAGCAGCTTAGGAGGGACAGATCTTGGAAACACCATATATTTT. Its protein product is CASSLGGTDLGNTIYF.

The chain carries TRBV7-6 and TRBJ2-7; possibly TRBD2 for D (6 bases). The CDR3 covers 16 residues. Deletions cut 1 base from V and 0 bases from J, with 13 bases between. Germline loops: CDR1 SGHVS, CDR2 FNYEAQ. CDR3 DNA: TGTGCCAGCAGCTTAGAGGGTGCCGGGAGCTCCTACGAGCAGTACTTC. It specifies CASSLEGAGSSYEQYF.

CDR3 amino acids: CASSEVGGRYSNQPQHF. In DNA form, the CDR3 reads TGTGCCAGCAGTGAAGTCGGTGGGAGATATAGCAATCAGCCCCAGCATTTT. The gene calls are TRBV6-1 and TRBJ1-5; D gene uncertain. The CDR3 consists of 17 residues. Trimming left V 1 base short and J 0 bases short, with 13 bases between. The germline V gene encodes CDR1 MNHNS and CDR2 SASEGT.

This chain connects TRBV20-1 to TRBJ1-1; TRBD1 agrees at 7 bases. Germline-derived CDR1 and CDR2 are DFQATT and SNEGSKA (reference sequence). The CDR3 extends over 11 amino acids. The CDR3 nucleotides read TGCAGGGTCCAGGGGGAAGGTGAAGCTTTCTTT. It encodes CRVQGEGEAFF.

This chain links TRBV5-4 with TRBJ2-1; 8 bases match TRBD2. The V gene end was trimmed by 4 bases and the J gene end by 4 bases; junction bases not matched to a gene: 7. Germline lookup yields CDR1 SGHNT and CDR2 YYREEE (reference sequence). The CDR3 has 15 amino acids. CDR3 region: CASSHGGAGYNEQFF. CDR3 bases: TGTGCCAGCAGCCACGGGGGGGCCGGGTACAATGAGCAGTTCTTC.

The rearrangement uses TRBV6-4 and TRBJ1-6; D ambiguous. The CDR3 extends over 13 amino acids. Between the trimmed V and J ends, which lost 0 bases and 14 bases, there was a span of 11 bases. Germline V CDR1 and CDR2: MRHNA, SNTAGT. CDR3 protein: CASSDSNSPALHF. The CDR3 region has the DNA TGTGCCAGCAGTGACTCGAACTCCCCGGCCCTCCACTTT.

The DNA for the CDR3 is TGTGCCAGCAGCCAAGATCGAACGGGAAATGAAAAACTGTTTTTT. This translates into CASSQDRTGNEKLFF. The chain is built from TRBV3-1 (or the pseudogene TRBV3-2) and TRBJ1-4; D not resolved. The germline V and J ends were trimmed by 0 bases and 5 bases, with 10 bases remaining between them. This CDR3 is built from 15 residues. Per the germline V gene, CDR1 is LGHDT and CDR2 is YNNKEL (reference sequence).

The chain has TRBV2 and TRBJ2-5; 7 nucleotides line up with TRBD1. Trimming took 8 bases from V and 4 from J; bases not matched to a gene: 7. Germline lookup yields CDR1 SNHLY and CDR2 FYNNEI. This CDR3 has 13 amino acids. The CDR3 spells CASGHRGRETQYF. In DNA form, the CDR3 reads TGTGCCAGCGGACACAGGGGCCGAGAGACCCAGTACTTC.

The J gene is TRBJ2-7, the V gene TRBV19, with 9 bases that match TRBD1. The CDR3 length is 12 residues. The germline gives CDR1 LNHDA, CDR2 SQIVND (reference sequence). CDR3 region: CASSIDGGQGHV. The DNA for the CDR3 is TGTGCCAGTAGTATAGATGGGGGACAGGGTCACGTC.